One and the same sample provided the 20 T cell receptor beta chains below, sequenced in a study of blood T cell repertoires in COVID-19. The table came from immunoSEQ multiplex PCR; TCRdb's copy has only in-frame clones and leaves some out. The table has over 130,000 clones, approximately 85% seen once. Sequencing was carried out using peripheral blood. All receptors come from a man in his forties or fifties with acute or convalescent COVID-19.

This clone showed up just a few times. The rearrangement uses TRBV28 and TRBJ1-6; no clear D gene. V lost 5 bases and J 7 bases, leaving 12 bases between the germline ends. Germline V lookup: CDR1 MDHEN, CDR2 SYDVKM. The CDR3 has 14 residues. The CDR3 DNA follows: TGTGCCAGCAGTCCCCTCCTTAGCAATTCACCCCTCCACTTT. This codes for CASSPLLSNSPLHF.

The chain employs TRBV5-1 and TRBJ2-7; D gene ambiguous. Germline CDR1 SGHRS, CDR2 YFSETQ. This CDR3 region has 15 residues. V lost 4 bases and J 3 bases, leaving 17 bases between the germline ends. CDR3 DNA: TGCGCCAGCAGCGTCGCCCCAGGCCAATACTACGAGCAGTACTTC. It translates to CASSVAPGQYYEQYF.

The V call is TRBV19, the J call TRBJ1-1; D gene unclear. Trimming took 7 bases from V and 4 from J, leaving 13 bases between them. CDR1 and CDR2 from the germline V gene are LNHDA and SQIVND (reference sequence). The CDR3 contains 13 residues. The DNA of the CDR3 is TGTGCCAGTACAAGCGGGTTGCCCACTGAAGCTTTCTTT. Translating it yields CASTSGLPTEAFF.

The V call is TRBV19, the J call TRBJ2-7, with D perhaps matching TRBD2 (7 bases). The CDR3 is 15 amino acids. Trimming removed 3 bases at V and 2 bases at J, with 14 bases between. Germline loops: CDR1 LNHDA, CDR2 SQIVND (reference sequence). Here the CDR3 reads CASSMGEGHTYEQYF. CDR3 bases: TGTGCCAGTAGTATGGGGGAGGGACACACCTACGAGCAGTACTTC. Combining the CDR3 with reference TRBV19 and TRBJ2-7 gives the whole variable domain DGGITQSPKYLFRKEGQNVTLSCEQNLNHDAMYWYRQDPGQGLRLIYYSQIVNDFQKGDIAEGYSVSREKKESFPLTVTSAQKNPTAFYLCASSMGEGHTYEQYFGPGTRLTVT.

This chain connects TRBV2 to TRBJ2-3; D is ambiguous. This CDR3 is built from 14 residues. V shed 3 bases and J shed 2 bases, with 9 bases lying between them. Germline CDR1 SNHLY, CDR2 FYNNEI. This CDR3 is CASSDPGPTDTQYF. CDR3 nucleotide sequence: TGTGCCAGCAGTGACCCAGGCCCCACAGATACGCAGTATTTT.

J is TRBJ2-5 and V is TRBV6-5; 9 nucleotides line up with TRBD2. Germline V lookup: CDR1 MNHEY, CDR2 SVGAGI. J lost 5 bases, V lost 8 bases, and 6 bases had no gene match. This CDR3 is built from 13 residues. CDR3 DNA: TGTGCCAGCGCCGGGACTAGCTGGGAGACCCAGTACTTC. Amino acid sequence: CASAGTSWETQYF.

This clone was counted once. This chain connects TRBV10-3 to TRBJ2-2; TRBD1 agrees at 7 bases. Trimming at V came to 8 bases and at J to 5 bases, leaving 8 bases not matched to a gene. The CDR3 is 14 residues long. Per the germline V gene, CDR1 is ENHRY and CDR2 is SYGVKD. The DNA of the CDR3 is TGTGCCATCGCCGACAGGGCGGAAACCGGGGAGCTGTTTTTT. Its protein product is CAIADRAETGELFF.

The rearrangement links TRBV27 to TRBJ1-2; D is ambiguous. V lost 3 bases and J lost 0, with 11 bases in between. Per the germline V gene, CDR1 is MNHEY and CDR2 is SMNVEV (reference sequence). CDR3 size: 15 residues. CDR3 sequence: CASSFTREANYGYTF. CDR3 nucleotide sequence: TGTGCCAGCAGTTTTACCCGGGAAGCTAACTATGGCTACACCTTC.

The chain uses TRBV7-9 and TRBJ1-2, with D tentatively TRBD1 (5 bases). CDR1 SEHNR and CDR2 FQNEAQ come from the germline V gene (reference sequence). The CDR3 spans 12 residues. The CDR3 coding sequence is TGTGCTGGTACTCAGGGTATGGGTGGCTACACCTTC. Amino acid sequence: CAGTQGMGGYTF.

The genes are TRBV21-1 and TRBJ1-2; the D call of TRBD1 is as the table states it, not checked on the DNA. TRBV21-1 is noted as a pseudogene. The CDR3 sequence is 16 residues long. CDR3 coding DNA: TGTGCCAGCAGCAACGGGACAGGGGAGAAAAAGTATGGCTACACCTTC. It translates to CASSNGTGEKKYGYTF.

This CDR3 reads CASSKGALYSTDTQYF. In DNA form, the CDR3 reads TGTGCCAGCAGCAAAGGGGCCCTGTATAGCACAGATACGCAGTATTTT. This sequence joins TRBV2 and TRBJ2-3, with D possibly matching TRBD1 (5 bases). This CDR3 spans 16 amino acids. CDR1 and CDR2 (germline): SNHLY, FYNNEI. Trimming shortened V by 6 bases and J by 0 bases, and 16 bases separated the two germline ends.

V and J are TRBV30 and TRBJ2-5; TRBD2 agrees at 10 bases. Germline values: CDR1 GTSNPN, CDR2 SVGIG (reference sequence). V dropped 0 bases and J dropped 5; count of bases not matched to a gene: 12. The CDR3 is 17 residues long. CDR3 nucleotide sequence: TGTGCCTGGAGTGTAAAGGGTAGCGGGAGGTTTTGGGAGACCCAGTACTTC. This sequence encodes CAWSVKGSGRFWETQYF.

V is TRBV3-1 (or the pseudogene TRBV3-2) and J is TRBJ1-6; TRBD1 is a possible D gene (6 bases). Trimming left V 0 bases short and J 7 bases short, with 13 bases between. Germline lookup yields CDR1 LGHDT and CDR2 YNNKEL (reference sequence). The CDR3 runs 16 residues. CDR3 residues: CASSQDMRQGNSPLHF. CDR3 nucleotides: TGTGCCAGCAGCCAAGACATGCGGCAGGGGAATTCACCCCTCCACTTT.

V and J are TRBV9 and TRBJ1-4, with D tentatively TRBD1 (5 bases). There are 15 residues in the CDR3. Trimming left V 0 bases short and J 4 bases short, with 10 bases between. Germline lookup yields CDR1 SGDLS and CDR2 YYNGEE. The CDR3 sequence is CASSVGTRSNEKLFF. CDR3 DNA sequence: TGTGCCAGCAGCGTAGGGACACGGAGTAATGAAAAACTGTTTTTT.

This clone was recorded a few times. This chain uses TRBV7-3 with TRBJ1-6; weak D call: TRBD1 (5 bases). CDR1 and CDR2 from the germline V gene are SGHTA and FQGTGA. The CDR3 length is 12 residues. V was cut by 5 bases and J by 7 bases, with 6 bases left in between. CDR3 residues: CASSRQNSPLHF. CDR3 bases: TGTGCCAGCAGCCGACAGAATTCACCCCTCCACTTT. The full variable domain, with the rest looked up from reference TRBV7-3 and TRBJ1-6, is GAGVSQTPSNKVTEKGKYVELRCDPISGHTALYWYRQSLGQGPEFLIYFQGTGAADDSGLPNDRFFAVRPEGSVSTLKIQRTERGDSAVYLCASSRQNSPLHFGNGTRLTVT.

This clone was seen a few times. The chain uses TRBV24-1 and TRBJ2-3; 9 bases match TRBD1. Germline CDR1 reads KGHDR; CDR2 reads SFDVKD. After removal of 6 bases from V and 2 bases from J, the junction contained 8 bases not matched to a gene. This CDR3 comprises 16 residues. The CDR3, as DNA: TGTGCCACCAGTCTCCGGGACAGGGACAACACAGATACGCAGTATTTT. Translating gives CATSLRDRDNTDTQYF.

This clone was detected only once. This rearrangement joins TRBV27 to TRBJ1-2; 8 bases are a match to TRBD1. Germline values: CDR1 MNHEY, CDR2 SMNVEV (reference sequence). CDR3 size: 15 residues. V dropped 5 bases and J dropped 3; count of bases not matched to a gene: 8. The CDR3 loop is CASSPRDRSYYGYTF. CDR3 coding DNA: TGTGCCAGCAGTCCCAGGGACAGGTCGTACTATGGCTACACCTTC.

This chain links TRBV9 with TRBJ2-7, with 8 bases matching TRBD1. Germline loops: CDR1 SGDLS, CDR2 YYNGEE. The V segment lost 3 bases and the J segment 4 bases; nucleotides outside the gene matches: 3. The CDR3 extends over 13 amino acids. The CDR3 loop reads CASSAGTGYEQYF. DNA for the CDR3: TGTGCCAGCAGCGCCGGGACAGGTTACGAGCAGTACTTC. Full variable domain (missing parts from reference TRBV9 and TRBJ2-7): DSGVTQTPKHLITATGQRVTLRCSPRSGDLSVYWYQQSLDQGLQFLIQYYNGEERAKGNILERFSAQQFPDLHSELNLSSLELGDSALYFCASSAGTGYEQYFGPGTRLTVT.

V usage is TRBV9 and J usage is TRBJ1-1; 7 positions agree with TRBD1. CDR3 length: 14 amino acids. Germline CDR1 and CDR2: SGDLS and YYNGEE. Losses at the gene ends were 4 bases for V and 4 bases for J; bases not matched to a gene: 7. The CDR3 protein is CASSKKQGLTEAFF. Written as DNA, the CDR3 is TGTGCCAGCAGCAAAAAACAGGGGCTCACTGAAGCTTTCTTT. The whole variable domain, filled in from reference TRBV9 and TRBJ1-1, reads DSGVTQTPKHLITATGQRVTLRCSPRSGDLSVYWYQQSLDQGLQFLIQYYNGEERAKGNILERFSAQQFPDLHSELNLSSLELGDSALYFCASSKKQGLTEAFFGQGTRLTVV.

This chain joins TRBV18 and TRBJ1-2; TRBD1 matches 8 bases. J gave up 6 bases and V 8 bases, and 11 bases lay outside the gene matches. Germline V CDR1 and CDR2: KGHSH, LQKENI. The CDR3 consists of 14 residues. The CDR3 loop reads CASTTDRVRHGYTF. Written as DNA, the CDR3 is TGTGCCAGCACCACGGACAGGGTCAGGCATGGCTACACCTTC.